Listed below are T cell receptor beta chains from one sample, sequenced in a study of T cells in Graves' hyperthyroidism and ophthalmopathy. TCRdb recomputed calls from the multiplex PCR reads with MiXCR, one row per CDR3 protein. The sample consists of about 680,000 distinct CDR3 sequences, around 40% of them appearing once. Material for sequencing was blood. Receptors were obtained from a woman aged 40 to 50 with Graves' hyperthyroidism. Each CDR3 is given with its conserved first and last residue. A D gene is named only where the DNA matches it firmly. Expanded clones get a size class; other rows say once, few or many, or leave the size out.

>14|NA|TRBV5-6|TRBJ1-2|NA
TGTGCCAGCAGCCTAGGACGTCCTAACTATGGCTACACCTTC
CASSLGRPNYGYTF
>16|NA|TRBV7-9|TRBJ2-2|NA
TGTGCCAGCAGCGCGTTCGTAAGGATCAACACCGGGGAGCTGTTTTTT
CASSAFVRINTGELFF
>15|NA|TRBV12-3/TRBV12-4|TRBJ1-5|TRBD1
TGTGCCAGCAGGACCGGGACAGGGGGCAATCAGCCCCAGCATTTT
CASRTGTGGNQPQHF
>16|few|TRBV13|TRBJ2-7|NA
TGTGCCAGCAGCTTGGTAGGGCCAAACCCATCCTACGAGCAGTACTTC
CASSLVGPNPSYEQYF
>15|many|TRBV7-9|TRBJ2-5|TRBD1
TGTGCCAGCAGCCCTTTGGACAGGGGAAAAGAGACCCAGTACTTC
CASSPLDRGKETQYF
>11|many|TRBV29-1|TRBJ2-2|NA
TGCAGCGTTGCTAATTTGGGGGAGCTGTTTTTT
CSVANLGELFF
>11|many|TRBV20-1|TRBJ2-5|NA
TGCAGTGCTAAGGTCGGGACCCACGAGTACTTC
CSAKVGTHEYF
>14|NA|TRBV10-3|TRBJ2-2|NA
TGTGCCACCAGATGGGGCGCTAACACCGGGGAGCTGTTTTTT
CATRWGANTGELFF
>14|few|TRBV5-5|TRBJ2-5|NA
TGTGCCAGCAGCCGGGTAGGGCTGGAAGAGACCCAGTACTTC
CASSRVGLEETQYF
>18|NA|TRBV7-6|TRBJ2-5|NA
TGTGCCAGCAGCTTTAACGCGGCCCCGGCTAGGAATCAAGAGACCCAGTACTTC
CASSFNAAPARNQETQYF
>13|few|TRBV5-1|TRBJ1-6|NA
TGCGCCAGCAGCTTTGCCGGGGATTCACCCCTCCACTTT
CASSFAGDSPLHF
>14|many|TRBV15|TRBJ1-4|NA
TGTGCCACCAGCAGAGATGGGACGGTAGAAAAACTGTTTTTT
CATSRDGTVEKLFF
>17|NA|TRBV25-1|TRBJ2-1|NA
TGTGCCAGCAGTGAATACCAGGGCAGGGACAACTACAATGAGCAGTTCTTC
CASSEYQGRDNYNEQFF
>15|NA|TRBV7-3|TRBJ1-6|TRBD1
TGTGCCAGCAGACCCGCAGGGACAGGGAATTCACCCCTCCACTTT
CASRPAGTGNSPLHF
>16|many|TRBV7-2|TRBJ1-2|TRBD1
TGTGCCAGCAGCGGACCCGGGACAGGGACCTTCTATGGCTACACCTTC
CASSGPGTGTFYGYTF
>13|NA|TRBV7-2|TRBJ2-5|NA
TGCGCCAGCAGCCAAGATTTCATGAAGACCCAGTACTTC
CASSQDFMKTQYF
>15|NA|TRBV7-3|TRBJ1-4|NA
TGTGCCAGCAGCCCCGGAATAGGGTCAGACGAAAAACTGTTTTTT
CASSPGIGSDEKLFF
>16|few|TRBV24-1|TRBJ2-7|NA
TGTGCCACCAGTGTACCCTTGGGTCAGGGTACTTACGAGCAGTACTTC
CATSVPLGQGTYEQYF
>16|NA|TRBV24-1|TRBJ1-6|NA
TGTGCCACCAGTGAGAATTTGACCACCAATGGTTCACCCCTCCACTTT
CATSENLTTNGSPLHF
>14|once|TRBV28|TRBJ2-2|NA
TGTGCCAGCAGCCCTGATTCGGGGACCGGGGAGCTGTTTTTT
CASSPDSGTGELFF
>12|NA|TRBV6-6|TRBJ2-1|NA
TGTGCCAGCTCTAGGGAAGGCAATGAGCAGTTCTTC
CASSREGNEQFF
>14|many|TRBV20-1|TRBJ2-7|NA
TGCAGTGCTAGAGATCGCCTACGAGCCTACGAGCAGTACTTC
CSARDRLRAYEQYF
>15|NA|TRBV4-3|TRBJ2-5|NA
TGCGCCAGCAGCCCGTCACTGACAGGGAGGGAGACCCAGTACTTC
CASSPSLTGRETQYF
>20|NA|TRBV10-3|TRBJ2-5|TRBD1
TGTGCCAGCAGTTTATTCGGATGGTTGGGACAGGGTAATCCAAGGGAGACCCAGTACTTC
CASSLFGWLGQGNPRETQYF
>13|few|TRBV20-1|TRBJ2-7|NA
TGCAGTGCTAGAGATTGGGCAGGGGTCGAGCAGTACTTC
CSARDWAGVEQYF
>11|many|TRBV11-2|TRBJ1-2|TRBD1
TGTGCCAGCAGGTTAGGGGGCGGCTACACCTTC
CASRLGGGYTF
>12|NA|TRBV9|TRBJ2-3|NA
TGTGCCAGCAGCGTAGTCACAGATACGCAGTATTTT
CASSVVTDTQYF
>13|NA|TRBV7-9|TRBJ1-3|NA
TGTGCCAGTAATCCGGCCTCTGGAAACACCATATATTTT
CASNPASGNTIYF
>16|few|TRBV4-3|TRBJ2-7|TRBD1
TGCGCCAGCAGCCAGTCAGGGGGACAGGGTCGAAGCGAGCAGTACTTC
CASSQSGGQGRSEQYF
>17|NA|TRBV11-2|TRBJ2-5|TRBD1
TGTGCCAGCAGCCGGGACAGGGGGCGCGGTGTGGAAGAGACCCAGTACTTC
CASSRDRGRGVEETQYF
>12|many|TRBV7-2|TRBJ1-2|NA
TGTGCCAGCAGCTTATACCCGCCCACCTACACCTTC
CASSLYPPTYTF
>15|few|TRBV9|TRBJ1-1|TRBD1
TGTGCCAGCAGCGTAGTAGGGACAGGGGATACTGAAGCTTTCTTT
CASSVVGTGDTEAFF
>15|NA|TRBV20-1|TRBJ2-5|NA
TGCAGTGCTAGAGATCGCATGCAGGGGAAAGAGACCCAGTACTTC
CSARDRMQGKETQYF
>12|NA|TRBV2|TRBJ2-1|TRBD2
TGTGCCAGCAGTGGGCTAGCGGGACCGCAGTTCTTC
CASSGLAGPQFF
>13|many|TRBV29-1|TRBJ2-5|TRBD2
TGCAGCGTTGATAGCGGGAGGCGGGAGACCCAGTACTTC
CSVDSGRRETQYF
>15|NA|TRBV7-2|TRBJ2-7|TRBD1
TGTGCCAGCAGCTTAGCTAGGGACAGGGCCCACGAGCAGTACTTC
CASSLARDRAHEQYF
>12|NA|TRBV18|TRBJ2-7|NA
TGTGCCAGCTCACCATACCAAGGGGAGCAGTACTTC
CASSPYQGEQYF
>12|few|TRBV5-8|TRBJ1-1|NA
TGTGCCAGCAGCTCCGTCTCGGCTGAAGCTTTCTTT
CASSSVSAEAFF
>15|few|TRBV19|TRBJ1-3|NA
TGTGCCAGTAGTATTTGGCTGGTCCCTGGAAACACCATATATTTT
CASSIWLVPGNTIYF
>14|NA|TRBV20-1|TRBJ2-2|TRBD2
TGCAGTGCCCCAGGACTAGCCCGCACCGGGGAGCTGTTTTTT
CSAPGLARTGELFF
>16|NA|TRBV12-5|TRBJ2-2|TRBD2
TGTGCTAGTGGTTCGCCCGGGGGGGGCAGCACCGGGGAGCTGTTTTTT
CASGSPGGGSTGELFF
>16|many|TRBV7-2|TRBJ1-6|NA
TGTGCCAGCAGCTTGAAACTCCGGTTAGATGATTCACCCCTCCACTTT
CASSLKLRLDDSPLHF
>16|NA|TRBV7-9|TRBJ1-6|TRBD1
TGTGCCAGCAGCCAACCAGGGGGACAGGGAAATTCACCCCTCCACTTT
CASSQPGGQGNSPLHF
>16|few|TRBV7-2|TRBJ2-2|TRBD2
TGTGCCAGCAGCTCCCTAGCGGGGACGAACACCGGGGAGCTGTTTTTT
CASSSLAGTNTGELFF
>12|few|TRBV10-3|TRBJ2-5|TRBD1
TGTGCCACCGGACAGGGAGCGGAGACCCAGTACTTC
CATGQGAETQYF